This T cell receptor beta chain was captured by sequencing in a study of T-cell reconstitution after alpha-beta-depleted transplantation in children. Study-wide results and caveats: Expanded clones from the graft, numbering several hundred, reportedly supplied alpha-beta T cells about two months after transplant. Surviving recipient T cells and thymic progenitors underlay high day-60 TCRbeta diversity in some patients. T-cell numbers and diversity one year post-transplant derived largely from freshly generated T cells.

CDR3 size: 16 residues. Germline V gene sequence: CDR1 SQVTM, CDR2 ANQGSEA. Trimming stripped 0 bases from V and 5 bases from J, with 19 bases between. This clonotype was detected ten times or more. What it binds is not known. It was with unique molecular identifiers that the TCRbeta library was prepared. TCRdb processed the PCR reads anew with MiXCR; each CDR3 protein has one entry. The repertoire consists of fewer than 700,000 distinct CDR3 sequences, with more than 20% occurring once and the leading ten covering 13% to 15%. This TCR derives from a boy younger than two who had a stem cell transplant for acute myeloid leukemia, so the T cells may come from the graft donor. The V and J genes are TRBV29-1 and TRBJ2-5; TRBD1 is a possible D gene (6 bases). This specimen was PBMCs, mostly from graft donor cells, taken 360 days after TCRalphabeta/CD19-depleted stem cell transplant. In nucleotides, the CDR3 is TGCAGCGTTGAAGAAGTTTGGTCGCAGGGGCTGGAGACCCAGTACTTC. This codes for CSVEEVWSQGLETQYF.